Below, 3 T cell receptor beta chains from the same sample are listed, as sequenced in a study of Ad26.COV2.S vaccination and SARS-CoV-2 variants. The treatment is: about 20 received Ad26.COV2.S at low or high dose, single or two shots; 5 received placebo; per-sample allocation not given. Collection of samples fell on day 63 after the first vaccine or placebo injection. Clones were read by immunoSEQ multiplex PCR, and TCRdb kept only the in-frame ones, dropping some. The sample records roughly 390,000 clones, 88% being singletons. This material consisted of peripheral blood, taken in a trial of Ad26.COV2.S vaccine versus placebo. Receptors were obtained from a person between 18 and 59 years old who received the Ad26.COV2.S COVID-19 vaccine or a placebo.

The rearrangement uses TRBV3-1 (or the pseudogene TRBV3-2) and TRBJ1-3; D remains unclear. Per germline, CDR1 LGHDT and CDR2 YNNKEL (reference sequence). This CDR3 comprises 15 residues. Trimming removed 1 base at V and 3 bases at J, with 10 bases between. CDR3 in DNA: TGTGCCAGCAGCCAAGGCCGCCGCATTGGAAACACCATATATTTT. It yields the protein CASSQGRRIGNTIYF.

The CDR3 nucleotides are TGTGCCAGCAGCAAGACTAGTCTCACGGGCAATGAGCAGTTCTTC. This gives the protein CASSKTSLTGNEQFF. The chain employs TRBV7-2 and TRBJ2-1; TRBD2 might be the D (6 bases). This CDR3 is 15 amino acids long. CDR1 and CDR2 from the germline V gene are SGHTA and FQGNSA. V was clipped by 5 bases and J by 6 bases, with 17 bases between them.

V is TRBV7-2 and J is TRBJ2-7; 9 nucleotides align to TRBD1. J gave up 0 bases and V 8 bases, and 8 bases lay outside the gene matches. Germline V gene lookup returns CDR1 SGHTA and CDR2 FQGNSA. The CDR3 consists of 15 residues. This chain's CDR3 is CASRLRTGDSYEQYF. CDR3 sequence (DNA): TGTGCCAGCCGGCTCCGGACAGGGGACTCCTACGAGCAGTACTTC.